This T cell receptor (beta chain) derives from a study of OX40 agonist ivuxolimab in advanced cancers. Overall study: Hepatocellular carcinoma, melanoma, renal cell or head and neck cancer affected the dose-escalation patients. A mean age of roughly 62 years, range roughly 20 to 90, was recorded, and 70% to 85% were male. Study findings and constraints: Those patients achieving a partial response at 0.1-3.0 mg/kg showed among the lowest clonal expansion. Both CD4+ and CD8+ T cell populations in blood had undergone clonal expansion by week 6 at 0.1 to 3.0 mg/kg.

Regarding this clone: Its antigen is as yet unknown.

Clones were sequenced by immunoSEQ multiplex PCR, and TCRdb holds only the in-frame ones, with some missing. The repertoire includes around 68,000 clones, 70% to 90% of them detected once, and about 0.68% sits in the top ten. V lost 5 bases and J 7 bases, leaving 23 bases between the germline ends. Looked up from germline, CDR1 is SGHTA and CDR2 is FQGNSA. This CDR3 spans 16 amino acids. The V and J genes are TRBV7-2 and TRBJ1-1; weak D call: TRBD1 (5 bases). This TCR came from an adult with an advanced solid tumor such as melanoma, head and neck, liver or kidney cancer. Specimen: CD4+ or CD8+ T cells sorted from blood, collected in a trial of the OX40 agonist ivuxolimab. CDR3 in DNA: TGTGCCAGCAGCACATTGGGGGGATCCCCGGCGGTTGAAGCTTTCTTT. Translating it yields CASSTLGGSPAVEAFF.